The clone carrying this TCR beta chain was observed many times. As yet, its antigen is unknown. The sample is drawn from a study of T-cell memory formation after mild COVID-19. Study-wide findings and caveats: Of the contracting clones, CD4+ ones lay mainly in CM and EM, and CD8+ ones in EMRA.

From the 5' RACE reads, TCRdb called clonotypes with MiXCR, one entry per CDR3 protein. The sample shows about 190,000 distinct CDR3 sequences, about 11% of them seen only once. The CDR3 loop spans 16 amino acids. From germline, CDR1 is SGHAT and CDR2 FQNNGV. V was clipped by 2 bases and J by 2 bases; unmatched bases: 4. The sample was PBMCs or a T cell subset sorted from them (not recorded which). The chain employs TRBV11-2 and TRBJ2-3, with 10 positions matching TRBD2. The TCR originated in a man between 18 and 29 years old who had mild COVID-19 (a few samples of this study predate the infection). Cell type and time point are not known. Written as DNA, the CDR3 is TGTGCCAGCAGCTTAATCGGGACTAGCGCCACAGATACGCAGTATTTT. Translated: CASSLIGTSATDTQYF.